A single sample gave rise to the 20 T cell receptor beta chains below, sequenced in a study of cytomegalovirus exposure and HLA in healthy donors. PCR was performed using 60 Vbeta and 13 Jbeta primers. Here immunoSEQ multiplex PCR was the method, and the copy in TCRdb shows in-frame clones only, minus some. The table records 200,000 or so clones, 80% to 85% of them present only once. The source material was PBMCs. These TCRs come from a woman aged 18-29 years in good health and CMV-seropositive.

This chain joins TRBV6-1 and TRBJ2-1; D might be TRBD2 (7 bases). CDR1 and CDR2 (germline): MNHNS, SASEGT. The CDR3 is made up of 15 amino acids. Trimming removed 1 base at V and 7 bases at J, with 14 bases between. CDR3 amino acids: CASSEEAGAKNEQFF. For the CDR3, the DNA is TGTGCCAGCAGTGAAGAGGCGGGGGCTAAGAATGAGCAGTTCTTC.

The CDR3 is CASSYGGTQYF. For the CDR3, the DNA is TGTGCCAGCAGTTACGGCGGGACCCAGTACTTC. The genes are TRBV6-5 and TRBJ2-5; D unclear. The CDR3 loop spans 11 amino acids. V lost 2 bases to trimming and J lost 7 bases, with 5 bases between them. Germline lookup yields CDR1 MNHEY and CDR2 SVGAGI.

This chain's CDR3 is CASSISGYSAQPQHF. The CDR3 nucleotides read TGTGCCAGTAGTATATCTGGGTACAGTGCTCAGCCCCAGCATTTT. The chain joins TRBV19 to TRBJ1-5; the D is unclear. V lost 2 bases and J 6 bases, leaving 14 bases between the germline ends. Germline CDR1 and CDR2: LNHDA and SQIVND (reference sequence). The CDR3 is 15 amino acids. Full variable domain (outside the CDR3, taken from reference TRBV19 and TRBJ1-5): DGGITQSPKYLFRKEGQNVTLSCEQNLNHDAMYWYRQDPGQGLRLIYYSQIVNDFQKGDIAEGYSVSREKKESFPLTVTSAQKNPTAFYLCASSISGYSAQPQHFGDGTRLSIL.

J is TRBJ2-5 and V is TRBV15; 9 bases are shared with TRBD1. V lost 3 bases to trimming and J lost 4 bases; unmatched junction nucleotides: 9. The CDR3 extends over 16 amino acids. From germline, CDR1 is LNHNV and CDR2 YYDKDF (reference sequence). This CDR3 reads CATSRESTGGAETQYF. The CDR3 bases are TGTGCCACCAGCAGGGAGTCGACAGGGGGGGCAGAGACCCAGTACTTC.

J is TRBJ2-7 and V is TRBV19; TRBD1 matches 8 bases. The V gene end was trimmed by 0 bases and the J gene end by 2 bases; junction bases not matched to a gene: 3. The length of the CDR3 is 15 residues. Germline loops: CDR1 LNHDA, CDR2 SQIVND (reference sequence). CDR3 sequence reads: CASSIEAGGTYEQYF. The CDR3 bases are TGTGCCAGTAGTATAGAGGCAGGGGGCACCTACGAGCAGTACTTC.

This clone has just one count. This chain links TRBV7-8 with TRBJ2-7; maybe TRBD2 (6 bases). The germline V gene encodes CDR1 SGHVS and CDR2 FQNEAQ. There are 16 residues in the CDR3. V lost 5 bases to trimming and J lost 2 bases, with 19 bases between them. The CDR3 DNA reads as TGTGCCAGCAGCCCTAGGAGGGTTAGGGGACCCTACGAGCAGTACGTC. It yields the protein CASSPRRVRGPYEQYV.

The chain recombines TRBV28 with TRBJ2-3; 9 nucleotides line up with TRBD1. The CDR3 totals 14 residues. Trimming took 5 bases from V and 6 from J; bases not matched to a gene: 6. Germline-derived CDR1 and CDR2 are MDHEN and SYDVKM. CDR3 sequence: CASSTTGGADTQYF. The CDR3 DNA follows: TGTGCCAGCAGTACTACAGGGGGCGCGGATACGCAGTATTTT.

The table lists this clone with a few counts. The chain employs TRBV10-1 and TRBJ2-3, with TRBD2 identical over 8 bases. Per germline, CDR1 WNHNN and CDR2 SYGVQD (reference sequence). The ends lost 3 bases at V and 2 bases at J; junction bases unmatched: 4. The CDR3 extends over 15 amino acids. This CDR3 is CASSDGTSNTDTQYF. CDR3 nucleotide sequence: TGCGCCAGCAGTGATGGGACTAGTAACACAGATACGCAGTATTTT.

The chain uses TRBV13 and TRBJ2-4; D is unresolved. Germline CDR1 is PRHDT and CDR2 is FYEKMQ (reference sequence). V was trimmed by 4 bases and J by 0 bases, leaving 7 bases between them. CDR3 length: 14 amino acids. Here the CDR3 DNA reads TGTGCCAGCAGCTATAGACAAGCCAAAAACATTCAGTACTTC. It is translated as CASSYRQAKNIQYF.

The rearrangement links TRBV7-2 to TRBJ2-3, with 11 bases that match TRBD2. The CDR3 loop spans 15 amino acids. Trimming took 0 bases from V and 8 from J; bases not matched to a gene: 4. CDR1 and CDR2 from the germline V gene are SGHTA and FQGNSA. The CDR3 sequence: CASSLATSGVRTQYF. CDR3 DNA sequence: TGTGCCAGCAGCTTAGCGACTAGCGGGGTCCGTACGCAGTATTTT.

The chain combines TRBV30 with TRBJ2-6, with 7 bases aligning to TRBD1. This CDR3 spans 14 amino acids. The V gene end was trimmed by 2 bases and the J gene end by 4 bases; junction bases not matched to a gene: 2. Per the germline V gene, CDR1 is GTSNPN and CDR2 is SVGIG (reference sequence). In DNA form, the CDR3 reads TGTGCCTGGAGTACAGGGGCCGGGGCCAACGTCCTGACTTTC. It encodes CAWSTGAGANVLTF.

The chain joins TRBV5-6 to TRBJ1-2, with 10 bases aligning to TRBD1. CDR1 is SGHDT, CDR2 YYEEEE, per germline. With 3 bases clipped from V and 7 bases from J, the junction kept 6 bases outside the gene matches. This CDR3 contains 14 residues. The CDR3 DNA follows: TGTGCCAGCAGCTCGACAGGGGGCTTGGTTGGCTACACCTTC. Its translation is CASSSTGGLVGYTF.

The V gene is TRBV19, the J gene TRBJ1-1; 7 bases agree with TRBD1. This CDR3 spans 14 amino acids. The germline gives CDR1 LNHDA, CDR2 SQIVND (reference sequence). V shed 2 bases, J shed 5 bases, and the junction held 5 bases outside the gene matches. CDR3 in amino acids: CASSIIGGGTEAFF. The CDR3 nucleotides are TGTGCCAGTAGTATAATAGGGGGCGGGACTGAAGCTTTCTTT.

The chain couples TRBV19 to TRBJ1-5; TRBD1 might be the D (6 bases). The CDR3 spans 14 residues. Germline CDR1 is LNHDA and CDR2 is SQIVND (reference sequence). Trimming removed 8 bases at V and 0 bases at J, with 11 bases between. Here the CDR3 reads CASGTTYSNQPQHF. The DNA of the CDR3 is TGTGCCAGTGGGACAACTTATAGCAATCAGCCCCAGCATTTT.

V gene TRBV19 combines with J gene TRBJ2-2; no firm D call. Germline loops: CDR1 LNHDA, CDR2 SQIVND (reference sequence). The CDR3 consists of 13 residues. V was pared by 3 bases and J by 6 bases, with 8 bases between. This CDR3 is CASSISQAGELFF. CDR3 DNA sequence: TGTGCCAGTAGTATTTCCCAGGCCGGGGAGCTGTTTTTT.

This clone has only one observation. The chain couples TRBV4-1 to TRBJ1-5; TRBD1 aligns across 9 bases. The CDR3 runs 16 residues. From germline, CDR1 is MGHRA and CDR2 YSYEKL. V shed 3 bases and J 4 bases; nucleotides not matched to a gene: 7. In DNA, the CDR3 is TGCGCCAGCAGCCATATAGGGACAGGGCCTAATCAGCCCCAGCATTTT. Its translation: CASSHIGTGPNQPQHF.

This clone is a singleton in its sample. The genes are TRBV2 and TRBJ2-5, with 8 positions matching TRBD2. Germline-derived CDR1 and CDR2 are SNHLY and FYNNEI. Trimming took 2 bases from V and 1 from J; bases not matched to a gene: 3. The CDR3 sequence is 15 residues long. The CDR3 region is CASSESGGAQETQYF. The DNA of the CDR3 is TGTGCCAGCAGTGAATCGGGGGGGGCCCAAGAGACCCAGTACTTC.

The gene calls are TRBV5-5 and TRBJ1-2; possibly TRBD1 for D (6 bases). V was cut by 0 bases and J by 4 bases, with 13 bases left in between. The germline gives CDR1 SGHKS, CDR2 YYEKEE (reference sequence). The CDR3 spans 15 residues. The CDR3, as DNA: TGTGCCAGCAGCTTGGATCCGGGACAAATCTATGGCTACACCTTC. Residues: CASSLDPGQIYGYTF. The full variable domain, rest sourced from reference TRBV5-5 and TRBJ1-2, is DAGVTQSPTHLIKTRGQQVTLRCSPISGHKSVSWYQQVLGQGPQFIFQYYEKEERGRGNFPDRFSARQFPNYSSELNVNALLLGDSALYLCASSLDPGQIYGYTFGSGTRLTVV.

The rearrangement links TRBV28 to TRBJ1-5; D not resolved. The CDR3 runs to 16 residues. CDR1 MDHEN and CDR2 SYDVKM come from the germline V gene. V lost 4 bases to trimming and J lost 0 bases, with 13 bases between them. CDR3 bases: TGTGCCAGCAGTTCGGAGGCGGCCTATAGCAATCAGCCCCAGCATTTT. Translation: CASSSEAAYSNQPQHF.

The V call is TRBV5-1, the J call TRBJ2-2; the match to TRBD2 covers 14 bases. The V gene's germline CDR1 is SGHRS and CDR2 YFSETQ. V lost 1 base and J lost 6; bases outside the gene matches: 5. This CDR3 comprises 17 residues. In nucleotides, the CDR3 is TGCGCCAGCAGCTTGCCGGGGACTAGCGGGGGACCCGGGGAGCTGTTTTTT. Translated, it gives CASSLPGTSGGPGELFF.